This TCR beta chain was recovered during a study of regulatory T cells in long-lasting Graves disease (dated by TCRdb to about 2021). Study-wide context: Newly diagnosed Graves' disease patients had taken antithyroid drugs for less than 3 months. The study was conducted in China and was registered as a clinical trial. Peripheral blood TCR sequencing and RNA sequencing compared persistent Graves' disease patients with newly diagnosed Graves' disease patients. A total of around 35 samples underwent TCR sequencing, from about 13 patients with persistent Graves' disease and some 20 patients with newly diagnosed Graves' disease. What the research found in general, with its limitations: Peripheral blood alone was examined, since thyroid tissue, which constituted the primary lesion, could not be accessed. Patients with persistent disease shared more public clonotypes (over 2,500) than newly diagnosed patients did (around 980). The authors noted that the small sample size was a limitation that may lower accuracy. Sequencing and analysis were restricted to the TCR beta chain. Persistent Graves' disease patients showed lower TCR Shannon entropy and fewer highly expanded clones than newly diagnosed patients, suggesting clonal expansion.

Worth noting for this clonotype: Its antigen is not yet known. Base-call qualities are not available, and no considerably larger clone is one nucleotide away.

The time point label on this specimen signifies: newly diagnosed GD, antithyroid drugs for less than 3 months. RNA was extracted from PBMCs in TRIzol for both TCR sequencing and RNA sequencing. Graves' disease was diagnosed according to American Thyroid Association guidelines. Recruitment of patients was carried out at an endocrinology department in Xi'an, China. From each patient, 7.5 to 9.5 milliliters of peripheral blood was collected into an EDTA anticoagulant tube. Ficoll Paque Plus density gradient separation was used to isolate PBMCs, and no additional T cell sorting was done. An Agilent 2100 Bioanalyzer and agarose gel were used to check RNA quality, and a NanoDrop 2000 was used to measure RNA concentration. The library was prepared using multiplex PCR. The instrument given in TCRdb is Illumina HiSeq 4000. To build TCR beta libraries, CDR3 regions were amplified by Arm-PCR using iRepertoire HTBI primers. Before sequencing, the PCR products underwent gel purification. The original pipeline was this. Gene usage analysis of CDR3 amino acid clonotypes relied on the 60 to 65 TRBV and around 13 TRBJ segments identified across samples. COPE and FqMerger were used to merge filtered high-quality paired reads into contigs. BLAST was used to align contigs to the IMGT TRBV, TRBD and TRBJ reference genes, and CDR3 was defined following IMGT. Clonotypes above 0.1% frequency were classified as highly expanded clones. Shannon entropy served as the measure of repertoire diversity, while the Gini coefficient captured V-J evenness. Public clonotypes were defined as clonotypes shared by more than one individual. In-frame beta chains were kept once TCRdb had trimmed the public reads at Q25 with fastp and called clones with MiXCR. One record per CDR3 amino acid sequence lists the most common genes and DNA. These V and J calls originate from TCRdb's pipeline instead of the authors' own analysis. This sample has a few hundred thousand distinct CDR3 sequences in its table, and about a sixth of those were observed once. Roughly 30% of the sample is held by the ten biggest clonotypes.

These data are also associated with another study on T cells in Graves' hyperthyroidism and ophthalmopathy. That second publication adds: Graves' hyperthyroidism was defined as stable when no progression to ophthalmopathy occurred over 18 months of follow-up. Hyperthyroidism patients were newly diagnosed, had a disease duration of under 2 months, and were aged 18 to 65 years. Any patient with an uncontrolled infection, another autoimmune disease, pregnancy or lactation was excluded. Diagnoses were established on the basis of clinical symptoms, serum thyroxine and TRAb, thyroid ultrasound, and orbital computed tomography. A first-round RT-PCR of the TCR CDR3 used the HTBI primer set with the Qiagen OneStep RT-PCR kit. Most expanded thyroid clonotypes (frequency above 0.001) were also detected in blood, suggesting blood repertoires may reflect thyroid immune responses. A 13 V-J signature model separated ophthalmopathy from stable hyperthyroidism, with just over 85% sensitivity and roughly 82% specificity in cross-validation and 80%/75% in testing. In validation, progression to ophthalmopathy was predicted by the model with almost 71% sensitivity and roughly 76% specificity, a median of about 6 months before onset. TCR V-J signatures able to tell the groups apart were searched for in a discovery cohort of more than 90 patients, of whom roughly 42 had Graves' ophthalmopathy and under 65 had stable Graves' hyperthyroidism. An independent validation cohort of around 19 hyperthyroidism patients and over 15 patients who later progressed to ophthalmopathy tested prospective prediction of ophthalmopathy. For training and testing, the approximately 97 patients in the discovery cohort were randomly divided in a 7:3 ratio. The study also compared thyroid tissue and blood T-cell repertoires from several Graves' hyperthyroidism patients. Once sampling was done, hyperthyroidism patients were given methimazole at a starting dose of 30 mg daily, whereas ophthalmopathy patients were given high-dose intravenous methylprednisolone. Libraries were constructed in a second round of multiplex PCR, after which size selection and purification were performed. The libraries were sequenced on an Illumina HiSeq2000 using paired-end 100 bp reads. SOAPnuke was used to process the raw data, throwing out any read that contained adapters or uncalled bases, had a mean Phred below 15, or lacked an exact constant-primer or identifier match. COPE v1.2.5 was used to merge high-quality paired reads, and clonotypes were defined as unique nucleotide sequences. MiTCR v1.1 was used to align clonotypes to the IMGT TRBV, TRBD and TRBJ reference segments. Analysis was restricted to V-J combinations with a frequency above 0.0001, which covered over 98% of repertoires. A TCS score was defined as the ratio of F50 (clonal expansion) to E x V (chaos), with BLOSUM62-based TCRdist applied between CDR3 peptides within each V-J. Welch's t-statistics and random forest reduced just over 500 V-J features to 13, which were used in a naive Bayes classifier (R e1071). No statistical method was used to set the sample size in advance, and investigators knew the group allocation. The paper describes TCR Vbeta CDR3 sequencing of around 130 peripheral blood samples, made up of fewer than 50 ophthalmopathy patients, some 80 hyperthyroidism patients and 17 progressor patients.

The material was peripheral blood mononuclear cells (PBMCs), obtained at new diagnosis, from a patient treated with antithyroid drugs. The origin of this receptor is a man in his forties or fifties with Graves disease. Donor details come from another sample of the same person, matched by shared clones.

The nucleotide sequence is given as TGTGCCAGCAGCCAAAATGCCGGCCGGAGCTCTGGAAACACCATATATTTT. This translates into CASSQNAGRSSGNTIYF. Recombination connected TRBV3-1 to TRBJ1-3; the D gene assignment is ambiguous. Taken from cysteine to phenylalanine, the CDR3 has 17 residues. The retained sequence is limited to the CDR3, 51 bases, with the frame set at the first base. CDR1 and CDR2, looked up from the germline V gene (reference sequence), are LGHDT and YNNKEL. The junction shows trimming of 2 bases on V and 0 bases on J, plus 14 bases between the germline ends.